One sample yielded the 29 T cell receptor beta chains listed below, sequenced in a study of blood T cell repertoires in COVID-19. Assay used: immunoSEQ multiplex PCR; TCRdb lists only in-frame clones, some missing. The repertoire consists of roughly 150,000 clones, with around 87% occurring once and the leading ten covering approximately 10%. The sequenced sample consisted of peripheral blood. All receptors come from a woman in her 70s with COVID-19, enrolled during active disease.

The rearrangement joins TRBV5-1 to TRBJ2-1, with 7 bases lining up with TRBD2. V trimming: 1 base; J trimming: 7 bases; junction bases outside the gene matches: 8. CDR1 is SGHRS, CDR2 YFSETQ, per germline. The CDR3 loop spans 15 amino acids. CDR3 residues: CASSLYSSGTNEQFF. CDR3 nucleotide sequence: TGCGCCAGCAGCTTGTACTCTAGCGGTACGAATGAGCAGTTCTTC.

The V gene is TRBV28, the J gene TRBJ2-7; 7 bases fit TRBD1. J lost 5 bases, V lost 4 bases, and 14 bases had no gene match. Germline CDR1 is MDHEN and CDR2 is SYDVKM. This CDR3 has 16 amino acids. The CDR3 loop reads CASSYPGWTGIHEQYF. DNA of the CDR3: TGTGCCAGCAGTTACCCGGGGTGGACAGGTATCCACGAGCAGTACTTC.

The V and J genes are TRBV5-1 and TRBJ1-2, with a tentative D call TRBD1 (6 bases). The CDR3 length is 14 residues. V dropped 2 bases and J dropped 4 bases, with 12 bases sitting between them. Germline V gives CDR1 SGHRS, CDR2 YFSETQ. CDR3 in DNA: TGCGCCAGCAGCTTTGATACAGGGAGCTATGGCTACACCTTC. Protein sequence: CASSFDTGSYGYTF.

This rearrangement joins TRBV28 to TRBJ1-2, with 11 bases lining up with TRBD1. V lost 5 bases, J lost 6 bases, and 8 bases stayed unmatched. This CDR3 is 15 amino acids long. Germline values: CDR1 MDHEN, CDR2 SYDVKM. CDR3 sequence reads: CASSIGQGAVNGYTF. The CDR3 coding sequence is TGTGCCAGCAGTATAGGACAGGGGGCCGTTAATGGCTACACCTTC.

This clone occurred once. The chain carries TRBV19 and TRBJ1-5, with 8 bases fitting TRBD1. The J segment lost 6 bases and the V segment lost 6 bases, leaving 13 bases of the junction unmatched. Germline-derived CDR1 and CDR2 are LNHDA and SQIVND (reference sequence). The CDR3 loop spans 16 amino acids. CDR3 coding DNA: TGTGCCAGTAGACCCGCTGACAGGGGCTTGAGTCAGCCCCAGCATTTT. Its translation: CASRPADRGLSQPQHF.

Regarding this clone: Other DNA sequences in the same sample also yield this CDR3. The V gene is TRBV6-5, the J gene TRBJ2-7, with 8 bases lining up with TRBD1. V shed 6 bases and J 4 bases; nucleotides not matched to a gene: 8. Germline CDR1 MNHEY, CDR2 SVGAGI. CDR3 length: 14 amino acids. The CDR3 bases are TGTGCCAGCAGCCAGAGACAGGGGAGGTACGAGCAGTACTTC. Amino acid sequence: CASSQRQGRYEQYF.

The chain is built from TRBV7-2 and TRBJ1-2, with TRBD1 matching 7 bases. This CDR3 comprises 15 residues. The V gene's germline CDR1 is SGHTA and CDR2 FQGNSA. V lost 3 bases, J lost 10 bases, and 14 bases stayed unmatched. Written as DNA, the CDR3 is TGTGCCAGCAGCTTCCAACAGACAGGGAAGGATGTCTACACCTTC. Encoded protein: CASSFQQTGKDVYTF.

The chain uses TRBV7-2 and TRBJ1-1; possibly TRBD1 for D (5 bases). Trimming cost V 5 bases and J 4 bases, with 17 bases left between them. CDR1 and CDR2 from the germline V gene are SGHTA and FQGNSA. This CDR3 spans 15 amino acids. CDR3 sequence: CASSQTRGVSTEAFF. The CDR3 DNA is TGTGCCAGCAGCCAAACCCGGGGGGTTAGCACTGAAGCTTTCTTT.

The CDR3 reads CASSRDRAYNEQFF. The CDR3 coding sequence is TGTGCCAGCAGCCGAGACAGGGCTTACAATGAGCAGTTCTTC. The V and J genes are TRBV7-8 and TRBJ2-1, with TRBD1 matching 7 bases. The CDR3 has 14 residues. CDR1 and CDR2 (germline): SGHVS, FQNEAQ. V lost 5 bases and J lost 4; bases outside the gene matches: 5. Variable domain in full (rest from reference TRBV7-8 and TRBJ2-1): GAGVSQSPRYKVAKRGQDVALRCDPISGHVSLFWYQQALGQGPEFLTYFQNEAQLDKSGLPSDRFFAERPEGSVSTLKIQRTQQEDSAVYLCASSRDRAYNEQFFGPGTRLTVL.

This clone was seen just once. The chain carries TRBV5-4 and TRBJ1-4; the match to TRBD1 covers 10 bases. The CDR3 sequence is 14 residues long. The trim removed 5 bases at V and 8 bases at J, leaving 6 bases unmatched. The germline gives CDR1 SGHNT, CDR2 YYREEE (reference sequence). This chain's CDR3 is CASSRDRGSEKLFF. DNA of the CDR3: TGTGCCAGCAGTCGGGACAGGGGATCGGAAAAACTGTTTTTT.

The J gene is TRBJ2-1, the V gene TRBV28, with TRBD1 matching 7 bases. Trimming took 5 bases from V and 11 from J; bases not matched to a gene: 12. The CDR3 contains 14 residues. Germline-derived CDR1 and CDR2 are MDHEN and SYDVKM. The CDR3 here is CASSPPPTGEKQFF. The CDR3 DNA reads TGTGCCAGCAGTCCTCCTCCAACAGGGGAGAAGCAGTTCTTC.

The chain employs TRBV19 and TRBJ2-1, with D perhaps matching TRBD2 (5 bases). The CDR3 runs 11 residues. Germline V gives CDR1 LNHDA, CDR2 SQIVND (reference sequence). With 3 bases removed from V and 9 bases from J, the gap between germline ends came to 6 bases. For the CDR3, the DNA is TGTGCCAGTAGTATCCGGGGTGAGCAGTTCTTC. This gives the protein CASSIRGEQFF.

Concerning this clone itself: The sample contains more than one DNA sequence encoding this CDR3. The chain uses TRBV18 and TRBJ1-2; 7 bases match TRBD1. This CDR3 region has 13 residues. Trimming removed 3 bases from V and 5 bases from J; junction bases left unmatched: 3. Germline assignment: CDR1 KGHSH and CDR2 LQKENI. The CDR3 DNA follows: TGTGCCAGCTCACCGCCACAGGGGTATGGCTACACCTTC. Translated, it gives CASSPPQGYGYTF.

The chain links TRBV18 to TRBJ2-7; D ambiguous. The germline gives CDR1 KGHSH, CDR2 LQKENI. This CDR3 is built from 14 residues. The V end lost 3 bases, the J end lost 4 bases, and 13 bases lay between the germline ends. CDR3 residues: CASSPSISLYEQYF. The CDR3 coding sequence is TGTGCCAGCTCACCGTCGATCAGTTTGTACGAGCAGTACTTC. The entire variable domain, with the rest obtained from reference TRBV18 and TRBJ2-7, is as follows: NAGVMQNPRHLVRRRGQEARLRCSPMKGHSHVYWYRQLPEEGLKFMVYLQKENIIDESGMPKERFSAEFPKEGPSILRIQQVVRGDSAAYFCASSPSISLYEQYFGPGTRLTVT.

The CDR3 region has the DNA TGTGCCAGCAGTCCCGGGACAGGGAGTGAAAAACTGTTTTTT. Protein: CASSPGTGSEKLFF. The chain is built from TRBV6-5 and TRBJ1-4; 9 nucleotides agree with TRBD1. The CDR3 contains 14 residues. V shed 5 bases and J 7 bases; nucleotides not matched to a gene: 5. The germline V gene encodes CDR1 MNHEY and CDR2 SVGAGI.

The CDR3 spells CASSLVAGAREAFF. The CDR3 region has the DNA TGCGCCAGCAGCTTGGTTGCGGGGGCGCGGGAAGCTTTCTTT. The rearrangement links TRBV5-1 to TRBJ1-1; possible D gene TRBD1, 6 bases. The CDR3 extends over 14 amino acids. Germline-derived CDR1 and CDR2 are SGHRS and YFSETQ. Trimming took off 0 bases at V and 8 bases at J, with 14 bases between the two ends.

V and J are TRBV12-1 and TRBJ2-7; the table's D call TRBD2 went unverified against the DNA. TRBV12-1 is an annotated pseudogene. The CDR3 totals 15 residues. The CDR3, as DNA: TGTGCCAGCAGCTTTGAGGCCCCTGGACTCCACGAGCAGTACTTC. It encodes CASSFEAPGLHEQYF.

The chain combines TRBV5-5 with TRBJ1-4, with D possibly being TRBD1 (5 bases). The CDR3 contains 15 residues. V lost 0 bases and J 6 bases, leaving 12 bases between the germline ends. CDR1 and CDR2 from the germline V gene are SGHKS and YYEKEE (reference sequence). In DNA form, the CDR3 reads TGTGCCAGCAGCTTGGAGGGGTATGAAGATGAAAAACTGTTTTTT. This codes for CASSLEGYEDEKLFF.

The chain has TRBV11-2 and TRBJ2-5, with D perhaps matching TRBD2 (7 bases). V dropped 3 bases and J dropped 1 base, with 15 bases sitting between them. Germline V gene lookup returns CDR1 SGHAT and CDR2 FQNNGV. The CDR3 is 16 amino acids. CDR3 sequence: CASSLAGGARQETQYF. CDR3 nucleotide sequence: TGTGCCAGCAGCTTGGCTGGGGGGGCCCGCCAAGAGACCCAGTACTTC.

This clone came up a few times. V and J are TRBV30 and TRBJ1-1, with D possibly TRBD1 on 6 matching bases. V lost 4 bases, J lost 5 bases, and 14 bases lay in between. Germline-derived CDR1 and CDR2 are GTSNPN and SVGIG (reference sequence). This CDR3 contains 13 residues. This CDR3 reads CAWKTGRRTEAFF. The CDR3 region has the DNA TGTGCCTGGAAAACAGGGCGGAGGACTGAAGCTTTCTTT.

The chain employs TRBV21-1 and TRBJ1-6; the D call TRBD1 from the table was never checked on the DNA. TRBV21-1 is reported as a pseudogene. CDR3 length: 16 amino acids. The CDR3 region has the DNA TGTGCCAGCAGCCTACTCCGAGGACAGGATAATTCACCCCTCCACTTT. It translates to CASSLLRGQDNSPLHF.

The rearrangement joins TRBV6-5 to TRBJ2-1; 9 nucleotides match TRBD2. Germline assignment: CDR1 MNHEY and CDR2 SVGAGI. This CDR3 has 14 amino acids. Trimming took 11 bases from V and 4 from J; bases not matched to a gene: 9. CDR3 amino acids: CAGAPSGVYNEQFF. Here the CDR3 DNA reads TGTGCCGGCGCCCCTAGCGGGGTATACAATGAGCAGTTCTTC.

J is TRBJ2-7 and V is TRBV5-4; 10 bases agree with TRBD2. Germline V gives CDR1 SGHNT, CDR2 YYREEE (reference sequence). The CDR3 has 14 amino acids. J gave up 5 bases and V 4 bases, and 6 bases lay outside the gene matches. This chain's CDR3 is CASSERGGPDEQYF. For the CDR3, the DNA is TGTGCCAGCAGCGAGCGGGGGGGCCCAGACGAGCAGTACTTC.

The J gene is TRBJ2-2, the V gene TRBV5-1, with no clear D. V lost 0 bases and J 1 base, leaving 7 bases between the germline ends. The CDR3 runs 15 residues. Germline V CDR1 and CDR2: SGHRS, YFSETQ. The CDR3 DNA reads as TGCGCCAGCAGCTTGGGGCGCGGGAACACCGGGGAGCTGTTTTTT. As protein: CASSLGRGNTGELFF.

The chain has TRBV2 and TRBJ2-2; D is perhaps TRBD2 (6 bases). The CDR3 contains 16 residues. V shed 5 bases and J shed 1 base, with 14 bases lying between them. The germline CDR1 and CDR2 sequences are SNHLY and FYNNEI. Here the CDR3 DNA reads TGTGCCAGCAGTTGGTCGTGGGGGGAGAACACCGGGGAGCTGTTTTTT. Translating gives CASSWSWGENTGELFF.

The CDR3, as DNA: TGTGCCAGAAGGGGGGGGCTGAGTGGCTACACCTTC. Its protein product is CARRGGLSGYTF. The chain employs TRBV12-3 or TRBV12-4 and TRBJ1-2; maybe TRBD1 (6 bases). The V gene lost 9 bases and the J gene lost 7 bases, with 15 bases spanning the gap. The CDR3 has 12 amino acids.

The chain joins TRBV19 to TRBJ1-5, with 10 bases lining up with TRBD1. With 7 bases clipped from V and 3 bases from J, the junction kept 18 bases outside the gene matches. Germline loops: CDR1 LNHDA, CDR2 SQIVND (reference sequence). The CDR3 extends over 19 amino acids. CDR3 sequence reads: CASTAAGTGERRNNQPQHF. The CDR3 DNA reads as TGTGCCAGTACCGCCGCCGGGACAGGGGAAAGGAGAAACAATCAGCCCCAGCATTTT.

The CDR3 sequence: CASSLSRQTTTGELFF. The CDR3 nucleotides are TGCGCCAGCAGCCTTTCAAGACAGACCACTACCGGGGAGCTGTTTTTT. The chain is built from TRBV4-1 and TRBJ2-2; D may be TRBD1 (5 bases). The V end lost 4 bases, the J end lost 5 bases, and 17 bases lay between the germline ends. This CDR3 is 16 amino acids long. Per the germline V gene, CDR1 is MGHRA and CDR2 is YSYEKL.

The CDR3 spells CAWTAGGPNEQYF. CDR3 sequence (DNA): TGTGCCTGGACAGCGGGGGGGCCGAACGAGCAGTACTTC. This rearrangement joins TRBV30 to TRBJ2-7; TRBD2 matches at 10 bases. Germline values: CDR1 GTSNPN, CDR2 SVGIG (reference sequence). The CDR3 totals 13 residues. V shed 4 bases, J shed 5 bases, and the junction held 5 bases outside the gene matches.